This TCR beta chain was profiled in a study of T cells after yellow fever vaccination. General study points: Relatively few clonotypes were ones that appeared in both CD4 and CD8 compartments.

This clonotype was seen at least ten times. Its antigen is as yet unknown. Each CDR3 protein is one row after TCRdb ran MiXCR on the 5' RACE reads. The table lists roughly 120,000 distinct CDR3 sequences, around 7.2% of them singletons. This CDR3 spans 14 amino acids. Looked up from germline, CDR1 is DFQATT and CDR2 is SNEGSKA (reference sequence). Trimming pared 0 bases from V and 0 bases from J, leaving 8 bases between. The material was CD4+ T cells sorted from PBMCs, obtained roughly seven weeks after the first yellow fever vaccination. The clonotype originates from a man aged 18 to 29 who received the YFV17D yellow fever vaccine. V and J are TRBV20-1 and TRBJ2-5; D remains ambiguous. The CDR3 is CSAREGLHQETQYF. The CDR3 bases are TGCAGTGCTAGAGAGGGTCTCCACCAAGAGACCCAGTACTTC.